This TCR beta chain is drawn from a study of technical replicates of blood from a handful of donors. Generated by immunoSEQ multiplex PCR, the TCRdb table keeps only in-frame clones and is missing some. The data contain just over 95,000 clones, about 95% of them singletons. The TCR was taken from a human donor in good health. The sequenced sample was T cells isolated from PBMCs.

CDR3 residues: CASSSSGANEKLFF. The CDR3 DNA sequence: TGTGCCAGCAGCTCATCCGGGGCTAATGAAAAACTGTTTTTT. The chain recombines TRBV13 with TRBJ1-4; D unresolved. The CDR3 totals 14 residues. Germline assignment: CDR1 PRHDT and CDR2 FYEKMQ (reference sequence). Between the trimmed V and J ends, which lost 4 bases and 3 bases, there was a span of 9 bases.